This T cell receptor beta chain appears in the sequencing data of a study of shared clonotypes between healthy human individuals. Across the whole study: Sampling drew on donors who were a couple of women and a few men aged 18 to 49.

Sorted-subset replicate PCRs used roughly 220 ng DNA, some 30,000 T cell genomes. Data came from immunoSEQ multiplex PCR; TCRdb stores just in-frame clones and leaves some out. The sample has more than 2,000,000 clones, just over 90% seen once; the top ten hold 0.13% to 0.15%. Comment on this clone: No antigen is known for it.

The CDR3 extends over 13 amino acids. Trimming shortened V by 8 bases and J by 6 bases, and 17 bases separated the two germline ends. CDR1 and CDR2 (germline): LNHNV, YYDKDF (reference sequence). General study results and limits: Apart from blood, nothing was sampled; tissue repertoires likely differ. Several donors held approximately 4.5% of naive CD4 clonotypes in common.

Sample: naive CD4+ T cells sorted from blood. Subset reported: CD45RA+ positively selected. The source is a man aged 18 to 29 in good health. The V gene is TRBV15, the J gene TRBJ2-7; D may match TRBD1 or TRBD2 (6 bases each). The CDR3 DNA follows: TGTGCCACCGAAGGGGGGAGATCTCGCGAGCAGTACTTC. Translation: CATEGGRSREQYF.